These T cell receptor beta chains were read from a single sample in a study of blood T cells in healthy people across ages. TCRdb reanalysed the 5' RACE reads using MiXCR and keeps one entry per CDR3 protein. Of around 800,000 distinct CDR3 sequences listed, around two fifths are singletons. The sample comprised blood. These receptors were collected from a man in his sixties in good health. The CDR3 runs from the conserved cysteine through the conserved F or W. The D gene is left open where the match is weak. Size is stated for part of the rows, as once, few or many counts, or as a class when the clone is expanded.

j_gene: TRBJ2-7
d_gene: .
v_gene: TRBV5-4
abundance: .
CDR3nt: TGTGCCAGCAGCGCCCTAAACAGGGACTCCTACGAGCAGTACTTC
CDR3aa: CASSALNRDSYEQYF

j_gene: TRBJ2-7
d_gene: TRBD2
v_gene: TRBV7-6
abundance: .
CDR3nt: TGTGCCAGCAGCTCGGGGACTAGCGGGGGAATCTACGAGCAGTACTTC
CDR3aa: CASSSGTSGGIYEQYF

j_gene: TRBJ2-7
d_gene: .
v_gene: TRBV5-1
abundance: .
CDR3nt: TGCGCCAGCAGCTGGGAAAACTCCTACGAGCAGTACTTC
CDR3aa: CASSWENSYEQYF

j_gene: TRBJ2-1
d_gene: .
v_gene: TRBV14
abundance: few
CDR3nt: TGTGCCAGCAGCCCCCATACTAGACCTGCGGGGCAGTTCTTC
CDR3aa: CASSPHTRPAGQFF

j_gene: TRBJ2-5
d_gene: .
v_gene: TRBV7-2
abundance: .
CDR3nt: TGTGCCAGCAGTCCGAAGAGGGGGGGGGACCAAGAGACCCAGTACTTC
CDR3aa: CASSPKRGGDQETQYF

j_gene: TRBJ1-1
d_gene: TRBD1
v_gene: TRBV20-1
abundance: .
CDR3nt: TGCAGTGCTACCGACCGGAAGACAGGGATCACTGAAGCTTTCTTT
CDR3aa: CSATDRKTGITEAFF

j_gene: TRBJ2-7
d_gene: .
v_gene: TRBV4-1
abundance: .
CDR3nt: TGCGCCAGCAGCCTAAGGGATGGGGGTGGTTACGAGCAGTACTTC
CDR3aa: CASSLRDGGGYEQYF

j_gene: TRBJ2-5
d_gene: .
v_gene: TRBV6-6
abundance: .
CDR3nt: TGTGCCAGCAGTCCAAACTACCAAGAGACCCAGTACTTC
CDR3aa: CASSPNYQETQYF

j_gene: TRBJ2-7
d_gene: .
v_gene: TRBV7-2
abundance: .
CDR3nt: TGTGCCAGCAGCTTAGATTGGGACGCAACCTACGAGCAGTACTTC
CDR3aa: CASSLDWDATYEQYF

j_gene: TRBJ2-3
d_gene: .
v_gene: TRBV7-2
abundance: few
CDR3nt: TGTGCCAGCAGCTTAGCTGGGCCCACTCAGAACACAGATACGCAGTATTTT
CDR3aa: CASSLAGPTQNTDTQYF

j_gene: TRBJ2-3
d_gene: .
v_gene: TRBV6-6
abundance: .
CDR3nt: TGTGCCAGCAGTTATGGGGCCACAGATACGCAGTATTTT
CDR3aa: CASSYGATDTQYF

j_gene: TRBJ1-1
d_gene: TRBD1
v_gene: TRBV2
abundance: .
CDR3nt: TGTGCCAGCAGTGCCCTCGACAGGGCGAACACTGAAGCTTTCTTT
CDR3aa: CASSALDRANTEAFF

j_gene: TRBJ2-1
d_gene: TRBD2
v_gene: TRBV28
abundance: .
CDR3nt: TGTGCCAGCAGTTTATTCAGCGGGGGCACGATTCTTCGCAATGAGCAGTTCTTC
CDR3aa: CASSLFSGGTILRNEQFF

j_gene: TRBJ2-3
d_gene: .
v_gene: TRBV9
abundance: .
CDR3nt: TGTGCCAGCAGCGTAGCCTCTGCTACAGATACGCAGTATTTT
CDR3aa: CASSVASATDTQYF

j_gene: TRBJ2-5
d_gene: TRBD2
v_gene: TRBV10-3
abundance: .
CDR3nt: TGTGCCATCAGTGAAACTAGCGGGGGGGCCCGGGAGACCCAGTACTTC
CDR3aa: CAISETSGGARETQYF

j_gene: TRBJ2-1
d_gene: .
v_gene: TRBV4-1
abundance: few
CDR3nt: TGCGCCAGCAGCCAAGACCCCGTGGGACTTCACAATGAGCAGTTCTTC
CDR3aa: CASSQDPVGLHNEQFF

j_gene: TRBJ2-3
d_gene: .
v_gene: TRBV4-1
abundance: .
CDR3nt: TGCGCCAGCAGCCAAGCAGGGGCGAGCTCAGATACGCAGTATTTT
CDR3aa: CASSQAGASSDTQYF

j_gene: TRBJ2-5
d_gene: .
v_gene: TRBV20-1
abundance: .
CDR3nt: TGCAGTGCTATCCGACCTACGTCCGTAGAGACCCAGTACTTC
CDR3aa: CSAIRPTSVETQYF

j_gene: TRBJ1-1
d_gene: TRBD1
v_gene: TRBV28
abundance: .
CDR3nt: TGTGCCAGCAGGCCAACTATGGGACAGGACGGAACTGAAGCTTTCTTT
CDR3aa: CASRPTMGQDGTEAFF

j_gene: TRBJ2-7
d_gene: .
v_gene: TRBV12-3/TRBV12-4
abundance: .
CDR3nt: TGTGCCAGCAGGGGGGGTTGGAATTACGAGCAGTACTTC
CDR3aa: CASRGGWNYEQYF

j_gene: TRBJ2-1
d_gene: TRBD2
v_gene: TRBV5-1
abundance: .
CDR3nt: TGCGCCAGCAGCTTTCTTGGGACTAGGGGCGATGAGCAGTTCTTC
CDR3aa: CASSFLGTRGDEQFF

j_gene: TRBJ2-1
d_gene: .
v_gene: TRBV4-3
abundance: few
CDR3nt: TGCGCCAGCAGCGAAGGACCACAGGTTCTAAACAATGAGCAGTTCTTC
CDR3aa: CASSEGPQVLNNEQFF

j_gene: TRBJ2-1
d_gene: TRBD1
v_gene: TRBV24-1
abundance: .
CDR3nt: TGTGCCGCCAGTGATTTGGGACAGGGGCAGTTCTTC
CDR3aa: CAASDLGQGQFF

j_gene: TRBJ2-4
d_gene: .
v_gene: TRBV7-2
abundance: few
CDR3nt: TGTGCCAGCAGCTTTGGGTTGGGAGGGGGCAACATTCAGTACTTC
CDR3aa: CASSFGLGGGNIQYF

j_gene: TRBJ2-5
d_gene: .
v_gene: TRBV6-1
abundance: .
CDR3nt: TGTGCCAGCAGTGAAGGCTCAGGGCGGCTATTGGAGACCCAGTACTTC
CDR3aa: CASSEGSGRLLETQYF

j_gene: TRBJ2-1
d_gene: .
v_gene: TRBV5-1
abundance: .
CDR3nt: TGCGCCAGCAGCACGGAGACAGCGTACAATGAGCAGTTCTTC
CDR3aa: CASSTETAYNEQFF

j_gene: TRBJ2-5
d_gene: .
v_gene: TRBV11-2
abundance: .
CDR3nt: TGTGCCAGCAGCTTAGGACTACGGGGCCAAGAGACCCAGTACTTC
CDR3aa: CASSLGLRGQETQYF

j_gene: TRBJ2-6
d_gene: .
v_gene: TRBV27
abundance: few
CDR3nt: TGTGCCAGCACCACTGGGGCCAACGTCCTGACTTTC
CDR3aa: CASTTGANVLTF

j_gene: TRBJ2-1
d_gene: TRBD2
v_gene: TRBV5-1
abundance: .
CDR3nt: TGCGCCAGCAGCCTGGTCCCTCTCTTTAGCGGGGCCAATGAGCAGTTCTTC
CDR3aa: CASSLVPLFSGANEQFF

j_gene: TRBJ2-7
d_gene: .
v_gene: TRBV4-1
abundance: .
CDR3nt: TGCGCCAGCAGCCAAGACCTAGGACGTGCCTCCTACGAGCAGTACTTC
CDR3aa: CASSQDLGRASYEQYF

j_gene: TRBJ2-7
d_gene: TRBD1
v_gene: TRBV11-2
abundance: many
CDR3nt: TGTGCCAGCAGCTTAGTTTTTCAGCGGCAGGGGGCCTCCTACGAGCAGTACTTC
CDR3aa: CASSLVFQRQGASYEQYF

j_gene: TRBJ2-7
d_gene: .
v_gene: TRBV5-1
abundance: .
CDR3nt: TGCGCCAGCAGCCCTACGGACCCCCTTTACCGGGAGCAGTACTTC
CDR3aa: CASSPTDPLYREQYF